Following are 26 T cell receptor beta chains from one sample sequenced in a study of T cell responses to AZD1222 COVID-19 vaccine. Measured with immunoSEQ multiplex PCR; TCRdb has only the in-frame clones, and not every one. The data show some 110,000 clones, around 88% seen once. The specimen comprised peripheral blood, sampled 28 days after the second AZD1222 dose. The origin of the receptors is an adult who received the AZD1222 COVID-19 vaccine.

The chain's CDR3 is CAWSVRVSYRESEKLFF. CDR3 DNA sequence: TGTGCCTGGAGTGTACGAGTCTCGTACAGGGAAAGTGAAAAACTGTTTTTT. V gene TRBV30 combines with J gene TRBJ1-4, with a tentative D call TRBD1 (6 bases). The germline V gene has CDR1 GTSNPN and CDR2 SVGIG (reference sequence). CDR3 size: 17 residues. V gave up 0 bases and J gave up 7 bases, with 21 bases separating them.

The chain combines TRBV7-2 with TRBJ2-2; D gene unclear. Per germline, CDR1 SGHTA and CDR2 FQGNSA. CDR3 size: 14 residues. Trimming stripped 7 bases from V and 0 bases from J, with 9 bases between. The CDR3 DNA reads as TGTGCCAGCAATCTGTACGCGAACACCGGGGAGCTGTTTTTT. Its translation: CASNLYANTGELFF.

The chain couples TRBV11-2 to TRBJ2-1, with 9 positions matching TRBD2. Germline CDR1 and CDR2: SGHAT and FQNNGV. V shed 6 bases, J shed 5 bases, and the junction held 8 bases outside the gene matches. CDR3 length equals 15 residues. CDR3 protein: CASRSTGLANNEQFF. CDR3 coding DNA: TGTGCCAGCAGGTCGACGGGACTAGCTAACAATGAGCAGTTCTTC.

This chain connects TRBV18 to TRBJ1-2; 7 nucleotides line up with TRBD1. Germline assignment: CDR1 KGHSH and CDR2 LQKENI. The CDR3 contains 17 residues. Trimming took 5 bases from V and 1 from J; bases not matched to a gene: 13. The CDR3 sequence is CASSSTRASGGNYGYTF. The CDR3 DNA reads TGTGCCAGCTCATCGACACGGGCCTCAGGGGGTAACTATGGCTACACCTTC.

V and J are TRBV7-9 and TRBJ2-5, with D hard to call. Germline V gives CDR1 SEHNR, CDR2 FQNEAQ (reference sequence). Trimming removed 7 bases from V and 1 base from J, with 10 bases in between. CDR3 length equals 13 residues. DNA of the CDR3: TGTGCCAGCACCCCATCCGTCCAAGAGACCCAGTACTTC. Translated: CASTPSVQETQYF.

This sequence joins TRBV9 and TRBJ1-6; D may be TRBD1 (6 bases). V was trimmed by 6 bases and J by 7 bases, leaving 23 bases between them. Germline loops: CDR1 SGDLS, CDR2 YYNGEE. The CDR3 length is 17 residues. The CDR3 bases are TGTGCCAGCACCGACGGAGGGGGAGGAAGAAGCAATTCACCCCTCCACTTT. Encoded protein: CASTDGGGGRSNSPLHF.

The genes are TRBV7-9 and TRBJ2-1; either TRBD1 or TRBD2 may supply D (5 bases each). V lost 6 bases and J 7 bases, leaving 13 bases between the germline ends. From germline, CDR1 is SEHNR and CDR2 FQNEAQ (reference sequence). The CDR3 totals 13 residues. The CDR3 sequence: CASSSMGENEQFF. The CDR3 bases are TGTGCCAGCAGTTCAATGGGGGAAAATGAGCAGTTCTTC.

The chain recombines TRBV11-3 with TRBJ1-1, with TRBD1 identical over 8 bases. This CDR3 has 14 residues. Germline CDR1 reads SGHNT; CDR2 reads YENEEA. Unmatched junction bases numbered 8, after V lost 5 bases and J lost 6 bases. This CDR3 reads CASSQNLRGPEAFF. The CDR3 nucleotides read TGTGCCAGCAGCCAAAATCTCAGGGGGCCTGAAGCTTTCTTT.

The CDR3 coding sequence is TGTGCCAGCAGCTTAGTGAGCTCCTATAATTCACCCCTCCACTTT. Its protein product is CASSLVSSYNSPLHF. J is TRBJ1-6 and V is TRBV7-8; D is unresolved. The CDR3 runs to 15 residues. Germline-derived CDR1 and CDR2 are SGHVS and FQNEAQ. Trimming took off 1 base at V and 0 bases at J, with 4 bases between the two ends.

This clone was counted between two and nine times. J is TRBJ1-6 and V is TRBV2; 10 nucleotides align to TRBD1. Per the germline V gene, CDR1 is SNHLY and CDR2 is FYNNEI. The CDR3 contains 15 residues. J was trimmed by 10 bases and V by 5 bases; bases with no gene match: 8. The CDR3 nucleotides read TGTGCCAGCAGTTCCCCCGGGACAGGGGTCTCACCCCTCCACTTT. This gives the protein CASSSPGTGVSPLHF.

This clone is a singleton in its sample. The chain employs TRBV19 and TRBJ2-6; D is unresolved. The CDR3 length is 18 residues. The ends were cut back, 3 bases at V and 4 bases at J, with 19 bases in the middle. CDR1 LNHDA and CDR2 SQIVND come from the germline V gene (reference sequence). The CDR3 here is CASSISVAKVEGANVLTF. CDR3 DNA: TGTGCCAGTAGTATTAGTGTAGCCAAGGTTGAAGGGGCCAACGTCCTGACTTTC.

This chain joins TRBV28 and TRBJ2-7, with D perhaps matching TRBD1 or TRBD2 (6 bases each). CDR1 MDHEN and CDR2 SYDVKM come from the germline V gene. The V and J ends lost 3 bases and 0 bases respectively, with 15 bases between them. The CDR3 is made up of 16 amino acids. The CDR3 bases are TGTGCCAGCAGTTTCATCCGGGGGCTCTTCTCCTACGAGCAGTACTTC. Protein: CASSFIRGLFSYEQYF.

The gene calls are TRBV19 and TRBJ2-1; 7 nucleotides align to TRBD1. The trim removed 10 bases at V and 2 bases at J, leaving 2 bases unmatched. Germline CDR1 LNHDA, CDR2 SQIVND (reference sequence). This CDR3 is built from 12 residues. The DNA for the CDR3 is TGTGCCACCAGGGGGACCTACAATGAGCAGTTCTTC. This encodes CATRGTYNEQFF.

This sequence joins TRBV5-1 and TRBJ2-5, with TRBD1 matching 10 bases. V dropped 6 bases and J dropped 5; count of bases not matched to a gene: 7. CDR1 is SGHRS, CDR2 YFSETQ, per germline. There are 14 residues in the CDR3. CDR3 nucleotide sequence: TGCGCCAGCACCAGACAGGGGGCGCAGGAGACCCAGTACTTC. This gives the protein CASTRQGAQETQYF.

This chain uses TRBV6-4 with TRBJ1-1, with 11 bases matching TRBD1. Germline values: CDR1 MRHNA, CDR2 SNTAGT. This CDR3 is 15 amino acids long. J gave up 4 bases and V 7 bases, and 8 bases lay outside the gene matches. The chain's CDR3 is CASTEDRGLSTEAFF. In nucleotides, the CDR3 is TGTGCCAGCACCGAGGACAGGGGGCTGTCCACTGAAGCTTTCTTT.

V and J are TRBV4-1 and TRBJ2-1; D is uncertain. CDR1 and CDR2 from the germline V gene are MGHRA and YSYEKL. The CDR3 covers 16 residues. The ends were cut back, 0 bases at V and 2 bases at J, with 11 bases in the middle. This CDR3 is CASSQERHPTYNEQFF. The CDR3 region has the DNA TGCGCCAGCAGCCAAGAAAGACACCCCACCTACAATGAGCAGTTCTTC.

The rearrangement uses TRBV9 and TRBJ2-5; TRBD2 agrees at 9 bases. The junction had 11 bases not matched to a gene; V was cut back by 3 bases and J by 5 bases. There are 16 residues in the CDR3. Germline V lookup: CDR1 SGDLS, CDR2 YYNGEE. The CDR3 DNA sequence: TGTGCCAGCAGCGCCGGCGGCGGGGGGGCCGGGGAGACCCAGTACTTC. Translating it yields CASSAGGGGAGETQYF.

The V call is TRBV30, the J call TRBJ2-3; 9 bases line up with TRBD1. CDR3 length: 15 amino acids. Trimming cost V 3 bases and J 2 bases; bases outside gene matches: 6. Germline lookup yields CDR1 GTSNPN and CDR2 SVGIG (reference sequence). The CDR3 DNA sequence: TGTGCCTGGAGGATGGACAGGGGACACACAGATACGCAGTATTTT. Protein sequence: CAWRMDRGHTDTQYF. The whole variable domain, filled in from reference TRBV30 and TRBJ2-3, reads SQTIHQWPATLVQPVGSPLSLECTVEGTSNPNLYWYRQAAGRGLQLLFYSVGIGQISSEVPQNLSASRPQDRQFILSSKKLLLSDSGFYLCAWRMDRGHTDTQYFGPGTRLTVL.

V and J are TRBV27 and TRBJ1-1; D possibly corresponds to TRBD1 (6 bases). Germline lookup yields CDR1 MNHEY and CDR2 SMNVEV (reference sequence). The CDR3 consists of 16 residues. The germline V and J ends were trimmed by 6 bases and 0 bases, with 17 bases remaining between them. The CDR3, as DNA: TGTGCCAGCAGAGGGGGGGGCAGATCCTTGAACACTGAAGCTTTCTTT. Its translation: CASRGGGRSLNTEAFF.

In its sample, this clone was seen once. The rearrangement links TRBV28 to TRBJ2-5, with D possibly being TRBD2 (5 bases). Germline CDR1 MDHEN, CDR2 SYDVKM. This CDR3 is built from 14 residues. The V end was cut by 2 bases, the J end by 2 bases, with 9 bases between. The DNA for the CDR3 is TGTGCCAGCAGTTTAGTCGGGGAACAAGAGACCCAGTACTTC. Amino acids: CASSLVGEQETQYF.

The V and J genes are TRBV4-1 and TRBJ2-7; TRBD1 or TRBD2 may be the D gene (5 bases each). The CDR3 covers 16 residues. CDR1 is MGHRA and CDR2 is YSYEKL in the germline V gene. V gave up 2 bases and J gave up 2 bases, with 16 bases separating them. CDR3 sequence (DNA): TGCGCCAGCAGCCAAAAGGGACCCCCGACAGCCTACGAGCAGTACTTC. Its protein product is CASSQKGPPTAYEQYF.

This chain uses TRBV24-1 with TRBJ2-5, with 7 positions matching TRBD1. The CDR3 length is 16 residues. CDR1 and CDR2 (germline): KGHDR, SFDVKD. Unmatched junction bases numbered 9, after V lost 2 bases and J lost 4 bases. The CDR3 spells CATSDSRQGFGETQYF. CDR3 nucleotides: TGTGCCACCAGTGATTCGAGACAGGGATTTGGAGAGACCCAGTACTTC.

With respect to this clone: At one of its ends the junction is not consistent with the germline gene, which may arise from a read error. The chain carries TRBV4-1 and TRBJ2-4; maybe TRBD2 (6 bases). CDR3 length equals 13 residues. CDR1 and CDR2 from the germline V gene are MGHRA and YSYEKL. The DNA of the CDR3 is TGCGCCAGCAGCCCTGACCTACTAGCCCTGCAGGTCTTC. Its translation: CASSPDLLALQVF.

The CDR3 is CASSIQEPIHGRETQYF. In nucleotides, the CDR3 is TGTGCCAGTAGTATCCAGGAGCCGATCCATGGGCGAGAGACCCAGTACTTC. The V gene is TRBV19, the J gene TRBJ2-5; D gene uncertain. V was clipped by 3 bases and J by 4 bases, with 21 bases between them. The CDR3 runs to 17 residues. Per germline, CDR1 LNHDA and CDR2 SQIVND (reference sequence). The whole variable domain, remainder taken from reference TRBV19 and TRBJ2-5, is DGGITQSPKYLFRKEGQNVTLSCEQNLNHDAMYWYRQDPGQGLRLIYYSQIVNDFQKGDIAEGYSVSREKKESFPLTVTSAQKNPTAFYLCASSIQEPIHGRETQYFGPGTRLLVL.

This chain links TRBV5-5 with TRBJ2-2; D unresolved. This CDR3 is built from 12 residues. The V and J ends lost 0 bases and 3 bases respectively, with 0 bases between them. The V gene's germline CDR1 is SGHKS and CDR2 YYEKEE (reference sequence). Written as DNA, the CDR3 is TGTGCCAGCAGCTTGGACACCGGGGAGCTGTTTTTT. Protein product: CASSLDTGELFF.

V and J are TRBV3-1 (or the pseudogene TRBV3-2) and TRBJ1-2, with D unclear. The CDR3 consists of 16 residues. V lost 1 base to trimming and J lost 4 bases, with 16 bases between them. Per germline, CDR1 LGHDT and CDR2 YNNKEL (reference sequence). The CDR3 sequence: CASSQVSGTYGYGYTF. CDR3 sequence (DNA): TGTGCCAGCAGCCAAGTTTCGGGAACTTACGGCTATGGCTACACCTTC.